Below are 19 T cell receptor beta chains sequenced from a single sample in a study of shared clonotypes between healthy human individuals (dated by TCRdb to 2020 to 2022). Receptor amplification or capture employed the immunoSEQ multiplex PCR assay. TCRdb re-hosts the immuneACCESS table, in-frame sequences only. Its copies lack some clones; in the studies checked, an unresolved V gene accounts for under half of them, and the cause for the rest is not known. In all, the sample holds 2 million to 2.5 million clones, and around 92% of those were seen once. Jointly, the top ten make up more than 0.35% of the sample. Sample: naive CD4+ T cells from PBMCs. This sample's cell subset or site label indicates: CD45RA+ positively selected. These receptors were taken from a man between 18 and 29 years old in good health. Some clones in this sample may be carry-over from other donors' samples.

The chain joins TRBV19 to TRBJ2-1, with TRBD1 matching over 11 bases. The trim removed 6 bases at V and 6 bases at J, leaving 4 bases unmatched. This CDR3 has 14 residues. Germline-derived CDR1 and CDR2 are LNHDA and SQIVND (reference sequence). CDR3 in amino acids: CASSRDRGINEQFF. The CDR3 bases are TGTGCCAGTAGCAGGGACAGGGGGATCAATGAGCAGTTCTTC.

J is TRBJ2-1 and V is TRBV2; 9 bases match TRBD2. Trimming at V came to 4 bases and at J to 7 bases, leaving 5 bases not matched to a gene. The CDR3 runs to 14 residues. Per germline, CDR1 SNHLY and CDR2 FYNNEI. CDR3 in DNA: TGTGCCAGCAGTGCCCGACTAGCGGCGAATGAGCAGTTCTTC. This translates into CASSARLAANEQFF.

The chain couples TRBV27 to TRBJ2-6; D might be TRBD1 (5 bases). Germline V gene data show CDR1 as MNHEY and CDR2 as SMNVEV (reference sequence). Deletions cut 3 bases from V and 0 bases from J, with 15 bases between. This CDR3 spans 18 amino acids. DNA of the CDR3: TGTGCCAGCAGTTTCAAAGACAGACCCATCTCTGGGGCCAACGTCCTGACTTTC. Protein sequence: CASSFKDRPISGANVLTF.

The CDR3 DNA is TGTGCCAGTAGTGATAGACAGGGCCCCAATCAGCCCCAGCATTTT. As protein: CASSDRQGPNQPQHF. The chain employs TRBV19 and TRBJ1-5; 7 positions match TRBD1. CDR1 and CDR2 (germline): LNHDA, SQIVND (reference sequence). The CDR3 runs 15 residues. Trimming at V came to 5 bases and at J to 3 bases, leaving 7 bases not matched to a gene. The full variable domain, completed using reference TRBV19 and TRBJ1-5, is DGGITQSPKYLFRKEGQNVTLSCEQNLNHDAMYWYRQDPGQGLRLIYYSQIVNDFQKGDIAEGYSVSREKKESFPLTVTSAQKNPTAFYLCASSDRQGPNQPQHFGDGTRLSIL.

This clone was seen once. V is TRBV6-4 and J is TRBJ1-1; no reliable D call. The CDR3 extends over 12 amino acids. CDR1 is MRHNA and CDR2 is SNTAGT in the germline V gene. CDR3 DNA: TGTGCGAGCCACCCCAACGTTAATGAAGCTTTCTTT. Its translation is CASHPNVNEAFF.

This clone showed up just a few times. V and J are TRBV7-9 and TRBJ2-5, with 7 bases fitting TRBD1. CDR3 length: 16 residues. CDR1 is SEHNR and CDR2 is FQNEAQ in the germline V gene (reference sequence). Trimming cost V 2 bases and J 5 bases; bases outside gene matches: 11. The CDR3 DNA is TGTGCCAGCAGCTTAAGACTGGAGGACAGGTGGGAGACCCAGTACTTC. Protein: CASSLRLEDRWETQYF. Combining the CDR3 with reference TRBV7-9 and TRBJ2-5 gives the whole variable domain DTGVSQNPRHKITKRGQNVTFRCDPISEHNRLYWYRQTLGQGPEFLTYFQNEAQLEKSRLLSDRFSAERPKGSFSTLEIQRTEQGDSAMYLCASSLRLEDRWETQYFGPGTRLLVL.

The rearrangement links TRBV29-1 to TRBJ2-3; 15 bases are shared with TRBD2. CDR3 length: 17 amino acids. Losses at the gene ends were 5 bases for V and 3 bases for J; bases not matched to a gene: 9. The germline V gene has CDR1 SQVTM and CDR2 ANQGSEA. CDR3 nucleotide sequence: TGCAGCGTTAACTTAGGACTAGCGGGAGGGGTAACAGATACGCAGTATTTT. It is translated as CSVNLGLAGGVTDTQYF.

The V call is TRBV5-6, the J call TRBJ2-3; D gene unclear. V gave up 1 base and J gave up 1 base, with 7 bases separating them. The CDR3 consists of 14 residues. Germline V CDR1 and CDR2: SGHDT, YYEEEE. CDR3 sequence reads: CASSLRLGTDTQYF. CDR3 coding DNA: TGTGCCAGCAGCTTGCGCCTTGGCACAGATACGCAGTATTTT.

This chain joins TRBV7-9 and TRBJ2-2; TRBD1 is a possible D gene (5 bases). Germline CDR1 reads SEHNR; CDR2 reads FQNEAQ (reference sequence). This CDR3 region has 15 residues. V dropped 1 base and J dropped 6 bases, with 12 bases sitting between them. This chain's CDR3 is CASSLVQGLAGELFF. Here the CDR3 DNA reads TGTGCCAGCAGCTTAGTTCAGGGTTTGGCCGGGGAGCTGTTTTTT.

The chain is built from TRBV18 and TRBJ2-1; no reliable D call. The V gene's germline CDR1 is KGHSH and CDR2 LQKENI. V was trimmed by 4 bases and J by 1 base, leaving 11 bases between them. The CDR3 spans 15 residues. CDR3 in DNA: TGTGCCAGCTCACTCGGTTGGGGATCCTACAATGAGCAGTTCTTC. It translates to CASSLGWGSYNEQFF.

The chain joins TRBV5-1 to TRBJ2-1; 9 nucleotides align to TRBD1. V was clipped by 4 bases and J by 8 bases; unmatched bases: 10. The CDR3 runs to 15 residues. Germline V gene data show CDR1 as SGHRS and CDR2 as YFSETQ. The CDR3: CASSTRDRVGDEQFF. The CDR3 DNA reads as TGCGCCAGCAGCACCCGGGACAGGGTTGGCGATGAGCAGTTCTTC.

V and J are TRBV6-1 and TRBJ1-2; tentative D call: TRBD1 (5 bases). CDR1 and CDR2 from the germline V gene are MNHNS and SASEGT. V lost 6 bases, J lost 4 bases, and 12 bases lay in between. The CDR3 has 13 residues. CDR3 sequence (DNA): TGTGCCAGCAGCACAGACGGGACCTATGGCTACACCTTC. Amino acids: CASSTDGTYGYTF.

J is TRBJ1-2 and V is TRBV5-1; D remains unclear. The CDR3 is made up of 16 amino acids. The V gene lost 2 bases and the J gene lost 0 bases, with 14 bases spanning the gap. Per the germline V gene, CDR1 is SGHRS and CDR2 is YFSETQ. In DNA form, the CDR3 reads TGCGCCAGCAGCTTTGGCGATCCGGAAGCTAACTATGGCTACACCTTC. The encoded protein is CASSFGDPEANYGYTF. The entire variable domain, with the rest obtained from reference TRBV5-1 and TRBJ1-2, is as follows: KAGVTQTPRYLIKTRGQQVTLSCSPISGHRSVSWYQQTPGQGLQFLFEYFSETQRNKGNFPGRFSGRQFSNSRSEMNVSTLELGDSALYLCASSFGDPEANYGYTFGSGTRLTVV.

The chain is built from TRBV27 and TRBJ1-5; D is unclear. Germline V lookup: CDR1 MNHEY, CDR2 SMNVEV (reference sequence). There are 20 residues in the CDR3. The ends were cut back, 0 bases at V and 0 bases at J, with 21 bases in the middle. The CDR3 reads CASSLSFVPMDVSSNQPQHF. In nucleotides, the CDR3 is TGTGCCAGCAGTTTATCCTTCGTTCCGATGGACGTTTCTAGCAATCAGCCCCAGCATTTT.

V and J are TRBV6-1 and TRBJ2-5; the D is unclear. Deletions cut 4 bases from V and 0 bases from J, with 9 bases between. From germline, CDR1 is MNHNS and CDR2 SASEGT. The CDR3 contains 14 residues. In DNA form, the CDR3 reads TGTGCCAGCAGTGGATACAGCAACCAAGAGACCCAGTACTTC. Translating it yields CASSGYSNQETQYF.

This chain links TRBV9 with TRBJ2-3, with 8 nucleotides matching TRBD2. J lost 2 bases, V lost 0 bases, and 5 bases had no gene match. Germline V gene data show CDR1 as SGDLS and CDR2 as YYNGEE. The CDR3 runs 16 residues. Written as DNA, the CDR3 is TGTGCCAGCAGCGTAGTTCCAGCGGGGGTCACAGATACGCAGTATTTT. This translates into CASSVVPAGVTDTQYF.

The rearrangement uses TRBV10-1 and TRBJ1-2; D unclear. Germline V lookup: CDR1 WNHNN, CDR2 SYGVQD (reference sequence). This CDR3 is built from 16 residues. V shed 5 bases and J shed 3 bases, with 19 bases lying between them. CDR3: CASSPNPWPGDYGYTF. The CDR3 DNA is TGCGCCAGCAGTCCGAACCCTTGGCCGGGTGACTATGGCTACACCTTC.

This clone occurred once. The V call is TRBV6-1, the J call TRBJ2-2; no firm D call. There are 12 residues in the CDR3. Per the germline V gene, CDR1 is MNHNS and CDR2 is SASEGT. With 6 bases removed from V and 7 bases from J, the gap between germline ends came to 9 bases. The chain's CDR3 is CASRIIDGELFF. CDR3 in DNA: TGTGCCAGCAGAATAATCGACGGGGAGCTGTTTTTT.

This chain links TRBV7-9 with TRBJ1-1, with 7 bases lining up with TRBD1. CDR3 length: 15 residues. V lost 0 bases, J lost 0 bases, and 1 base stayed unmatched. Germline V gene data show CDR1 as SEHNR and CDR2 as FQNEAQ (reference sequence). The CDR3 protein is CASSLAGQMNTEAFF. The CDR3 DNA reads TGTGCCAGCAGCTTAGCGGGACAGATGAACACTGAAGCTTTCTTT. The full variable domain, with the rest looked up from reference TRBV7-9 and TRBJ1-1, is DTGVSQNPRHKITKRGQNVTFRCDPISEHNRLYWYRQTLGQGPEFLTYFQNEAQLEKSRLLSDRFSAERPKGSFSTLEIQRTEQGDSAMYLCASSLAGQMNTEAFFGQGTRLTVV.